This entry lists 17 T cell receptor beta chains sequenced from one sample in a study of CD8+ T cells in alopecia areata (dated by TCRdb to the late 2010s). The time point label for this specimen denotes: baseline before oral tofacitinib. The library was generated by the immunoSEQ multiplex PCR assay. To provide template for TCR sequencing, every sample had RNA extracted and reverse transcribed into cDNA. TCRdb obtained this table from immuneACCESS and retained in-frame rearrangements with V and J assigned. These tables miss some clones; where compared with another copy, unresolved V genes account for less than half of the shortfall, and the remainder is unexplained. This sample lists 150,000 or so clones; 58% were detected once. The leading ten clones occupy roughly 6.7% of the sample. Material: CD4+ T cells sorted from blood, obtained at week 0. These receptors came from a human donor with alopecia areata.

V and J are TRBV15 and TRBJ2-4, with D possibly being TRBD1 (6 bases). Germline values: CDR1 LNHNV, CDR2 YYDKDF (reference sequence). The length of the CDR3 is 13 residues. Deletions cut 6 bases from V and 6 bases from J, with 12 bases between. DNA for the CDR3: TGTGCCACCAGTCGGGACACTCTAAACATTCAGTACTTC. This translates into CATSRDTLNIQYF.

The chain employs TRBV2 and TRBJ2-3; D not resolved. Germline V CDR1 and CDR2: SNHLY, FYNNEI. Trimming cost V 5 bases and J 5 bases, with 11 bases left between them. The CDR3 covers 13 residues. This CDR3 reads CASSSTGGDTQYF. The CDR3 DNA follows: TGTGCCAGCAGTTCGACCGGCGGAGATACGCAGTATTTT.

This chain uses TRBV27 with TRBJ2-7, with a tentative D call TRBD1 (5 bases). The germline gives CDR1 MNHEY, CDR2 SMNVEV (reference sequence). The CDR3 is made up of 14 amino acids. V gave up 9 bases and J gave up 1 base, with 16 bases separating them. This CDR3 reads CASAQGLPSYEQYF. As DNA, the CDR3 is TGTGCCAGTGCGCAGGGTCTTCCATCCTACGAGCAGTACTTC.

The chain links TRBV7-2 to TRBJ2-7, with 11 bases that match TRBD1. This CDR3 is 14 amino acids long. Looked up from germline, CDR1 is SGHTA and CDR2 is FQGNSA. Trimming took 6 bases from V and 4 from J; bases not matched to a gene: 5. CDR3 coding DNA: TGTGCCAGCAGTTCCGGGACAGGGGGATACGAGCAGTACTTC. This encodes CASSSGTGGYEQYF.

The chain employs TRBV13 and TRBJ1-1; 8 positions agree with TRBD1. The CDR3 contains 15 residues. V was pared by 3 bases and J by 5 bases, with 8 bases of the junction left unmatched. Germline V gene sequence: CDR1 PRHDT, CDR2 FYEKMQ (reference sequence). The CDR3 sequence: CASSLDRAPGTEAFF. CDR3 bases: TGTGCCAGCAGCTTGGACAGGGCCCCAGGGACTGAAGCTTTCTTT. Based on the CDR3 plus reference TRBV13 and TRBJ1-1, the full variable domain is AAGVIQSPRHLIKEKRETATLKCYPIPRHDTVYWYQQGPGQDPQFLISFYEKMQSDKGSIPDRFSAQQFSDYHSELNMSSLELGDSALYFCASSLDRAPGTEAFFGQGTRLTVV.

The rearrangement links TRBV11-2 to TRBJ2-1; perhaps TRBD2 as D (6 bases). CDR3 length: 17 amino acids. The germline V gene has CDR1 SGHAT and CDR2 FQNNGV. V gave up 5 bases and J gave up 4 bases, with 21 bases separating them. The CDR3 bases are TGTGCCAGCAGCCCCGGGAGAGGAAATGTTGGGTACAATGAGCAGTTCTTC. Protein sequence: CASSPGRGNVGYNEQFF.

About this clone: This specimen includes other DNA sequences encoding the same CDR3. The CDR3: CAWSVLRETQYF. The CDR3 DNA reads as TGTGCCTGGAGTGTACTCCGAGAGACCCAGTACTTC. The chain carries TRBV30 and TRBJ2-5; D is ambiguous. Looked up from germline, CDR1 is GTSNPN and CDR2 is SVGIG (reference sequence). Trimming stripped 0 bases from V and 4 bases from J, with 6 bases between. CDR3 size: 12 residues. The full variable domain, in which reference TRBV30 and TRBJ2-5 provide the parts outside the CDR3, is SQTIHQWPATLVQPVGSPLSLECTVEGTSNPNLYWYRQAAGRGLQLLFYSVGIGQISSEVPQNLSASRPQDRQFILSSKKLLLSDSGFYLCAWSVLRETQYFGPGTRLLVL.

This sequence joins TRBV29-1 and TRBJ1-2; tentative D call: TRBD1 (6 bases). There are 13 residues in the CDR3. Trimming removed 5 bases from V and 4 bases from J, with 14 bases in between. Looked up from germline, CDR1 is SQVTM and CDR2 is ANQGSEA. CDR3 residues: CSVRGAGFYGYTF. CDR3 sequence (DNA): TGCAGCGTTCGGGGGGCAGGATTCTATGGCTACACCTTC.

The rearrangement uses TRBV4-2 and TRBJ1-1; D might be TRBD1 (5 bases). CDR3 length: 16 residues. V lost 1 base to trimming and J lost 0 bases, with 12 bases between them. Per germline, CDR1 LGHNA and CDR2 YNFKEQ. DNA for the CDR3: TGTGCCAGCAGCCAAGCAGGGCAGATCATGAACACTGAAGCTTTCTTT. Amino acids: CASSQAGQIMNTEAFF.

This rearrangement joins TRBV28 to TRBJ2-7; possibly TRBD2 for D (6 bases). The V end was cut by 3 bases, the J end by 3 bases, with 18 bases between. There are 16 residues in the CDR3. CDR1 is MDHEN, CDR2 SYDVKM, per germline. The CDR3 loop reads CASSFVQNRGNYEQYF. The DNA for the CDR3 is TGTGCCAGCAGTTTCGTCCAGAACCGGGGGAACTACGAGCAGTACTTC. Full variable domain (outside the CDR3, taken from reference TRBV28 and TRBJ2-7): DVKVTQSSRYLVKRTGEKVFLECVQDMDHENMFWYRQDPGLGLRLIYFSYDVKMKEKGDIPEGYSVSREKKERFSLILESASTNQTSMYLCASSFVQNRGNYEQYFGPGTRLTVT.

The chain uses TRBV7-2 and TRBJ1-6, with D possibly TRBD1 on 6 matching bases. Germline-derived CDR1 and CDR2 are SGHTA and FQGNSA. V was shortened by 0 bases and J by 6 bases, with 12 bases between the two germline ends. This CDR3 has 16 residues. CDR3 protein: CASSLAGARGNSPLHF. CDR3 bases: TGTGCCAGCAGCTTAGCGGGGGCCCGGGGTAATTCACCCCTCCACTTT. The variable domain in full, completed from reference TRBV7-2 and TRBJ1-6, reads GAGVSQSPSNKVTEKGKDVELRCDPISGHTALYWYRQSLGQGLEFLIYFQGNSAPDKSGLPSDRFSAERTGGSVSTLTIQRTQQEDSAVYLCASSLAGARGNSPLHFGNGTRLTVT.

Details on this clone: This CDR3 is also generated by other DNA sequences in the sample. V is TRBV30 and J is TRBJ2-1; D unresolved. The V and J ends lost 5 bases and 2 bases respectively, with 4 bases between them. The germline V gene encodes CDR1 GTSNPN and CDR2 SVGIG (reference sequence). The length of the CDR3 is 11 residues. Here the CDR3 DNA reads TGTGCCTGGGGGGCCTACAATGAGCAGTTCTTC. It codes for CAWGAYNEQFF.

The gene calls are TRBV7-2 and TRBJ1-5; TRBD1 is a possible D gene (5 bases). The CDR3 length is 13 residues. Trimming took 5 bases from V and 7 from J, leaving 12 bases between them. The germline gives CDR1 SGHTA, CDR2 FQGNSA. The CDR3 protein is CASSPGREQPQHF. The CDR3 bases are TGTGCCAGCAGCCCAGGGAGGGAGCAGCCCCAGCATTTT.

The chain is built from TRBV18 and TRBJ2-1; 11 bases line up with TRBD2. The V segment lost 3 bases and the J segment 6 bases; nucleotides outside the gene matches: 4. The CDR3 is 15 residues long. Germline V lookup: CDR1 KGHSH, CDR2 LQKENI. CDR3 sequence: CASSPLAGGSNEQFF. The CDR3, as DNA: TGTGCCAGCTCACCTCTAGCGGGGGGCAGCAATGAGCAGTTCTTC.

The V call is TRBV7-6, the J call TRBJ2-6; TRBD1 agrees at 8 bases. The CDR3 spans 16 residues. The V segment lost 0 bases and the J segment 2 bases; nucleotides outside the gene matches: 0. The germline V gene has CDR1 SGHVS and CDR2 FNYEAQ. The DNA for the CDR3 is TGTGCCAGCAGCTTAGCACAGGGGGCTGGGGCCAACGTCCTGACTTTC. It specifies CASSLAQGAGANVLTF.

As for this clone: The same CDR3 also results from other DNA sequences found in this sample. J is TRBJ2-7 and V is TRBV27; 10 nucleotides align to TRBD1. Losses at the gene ends were 0 bases for V and 5 bases for J; bases not matched to a gene: 4. Germline assignment: CDR1 MNHEY and CDR2 SMNVEV (reference sequence). The CDR3 contains 15 residues. The CDR3 here is CASSLSRDRGHEQYF. As DNA, the CDR3 is TGTGCCAGCAGTTTATCGCGGGACAGGGGCCACGAGCAGTACTTC.

This chain links TRBV4-2 with TRBJ2-5, with D hard to call. The CDR3 spans 17 residues. CDR1 is LGHNA, CDR2 YNFKEQ, per germline. V lost 1 base, J lost 5 bases, and 20 bases lay in between. CDR3 region: CASSQGSSPLLGETQYF. The DNA of the CDR3 is TGTGCCAGCAGCCAAGGTTCGTCACCCCTTCTCGGGGAGACCCAGTACTTC.